Listed below are T cell receptor beta chains from one sample, sequenced in a study of persistence of HIV-infected CD4 T cells. No antigens are known for them. Assay used: immunoSEQ multiplex PCR; TCRdb lists only in-frame clones, some missing. The table lists 30,000 to 45,000 clones, more than 75% of them singletons. The starting material was cultured CD4+ T cells from PBMCs, obtained from a patient who received antiretroviral therapy. The receptors stem from an adult with HIV. The donor label of this sample is uncertain. Both conserved end residues are part of each CDR3. A D gene is named only where the DNA matches it firmly. Clone size is shown for a subset of rows, as once, few, many or a class of expanded clone.

d_gene,abundance,v_gene,j_gene,CDR3nt,CDR3aa
TRBD1,-,TRBV12-5,TRBJ1-2,TGTGCTAGTGGTTTGGTCCGACCTGACAGGGGCTATGGCTACACCTTC,CASGLVRPDRGYGYTF
-,-,TRBV14,TRBJ1-1,TGTGCCAGCAGCCAACATCAGAACACTGAAGCTTTCTTT,CASSQHQNTEAFF
TRBD1,-,TRBV19,TRBJ1-6,TGTGCCAGTAGCGGGACAGGGGGCGAAGATTCACCCCTCCACTTT,CASSGTGGEDSPLHF
TRBD2,-,TRBV14,TRBJ2-1,TGTGCCAGCAGCCGACTAGCGGGGGGCTATGAGCAGTTCTTC,CASSRLAGGYEQFF
-,-,TRBV6-6,TRBJ1-1,TGTGCCAGCAGTTACCAAGACAGGCCGGGAACTGAAGCTTTCTTT,CASSYQDRPGTEAFF
-,-,TRBV7-7,TRBJ1-1,TGTGCCAGCGTCGACCCCCCGGGTTTAGGTTGGACTGAAGCTTTCTTT,CASVDPPGLGWTEAFF
TRBD1,-,TRBV28,TRBJ2-7,TGTGCCAGCAGTTTTATGGGACAGGGAGCCTACGAGCAGTACTTC,CASSFMGQGAYEQYF
-,-,TRBV5-4,TRBJ2-3,TGTGCCAGCAGCCCCCTGGGGGATACGCAGTATTTT,CASSPLGDTQYF
-,-,TRBV7-2,TRBJ1-6,TGTGCCAGCAGCTTATGGCAGGGTAATTCACCCCTCCACTTT,CASSLWQGNSPLHF
TRBD1,-,TRBV12-3/TRBV12-4,TRBJ1-2,TGTGCCAGCAGCGAGAGACAGGGGTATGGCTACACCTTC,CASSERQGYGYTF
TRBD1,-,TRBV24-1,TRBJ2-2,TGTGCCACCAGTCAGGGGGTTCGAACCGGGGAGCTGTTTTTT,CATSQGVRTGELFF
TRBD1,-,TRBV24-1,TRBJ2-1,TGTGCCACCAGTGACCCACGGACAGGGAGGTCCTACAATGAGCAGTTCTTC,CATSDPRTGRSYNEQFF
-,-,TRBV7-2,TRBJ1-2,TGTGCCAGCAGCTTAGGAGGGCGCGGGGGCTACACCTTC,CASSLGGRGGYTF
-,-,TRBV5-1,TRBJ2-7,TGCGCCAGCAGCTTGGGTGAAGTCTCCTACGAGCAGTACTTC,CASSLGEVSYEQYF
-,-,TRBV6-1,TRBJ1-2,TGTGCCAGCAGTGAAGTTGGACAGCCTCGAAACTATGGCTACACCTTC,CASSEVGQPRNYGYTF
TRBD2,-,TRBV11-1,TRBJ2-3,TGTGCCAGCAGCTCGCCTAGCGGGGGGCGAATAGGTACGCAGTATTTT,CASSSPSGGRIGTQYF
-,-,TRBV30,TRBJ1-2,TGTGCCTGGAGATCTCCATCCTCGGGGGCGGACGGAAGGGGCTACACCTTC,CAWRSPSSGADGRGYTF
-,-,TRBV5-6,TRBJ1-1,TGTGCCAGCAGCTTGGTGGGGGTACTTGAAGCTTTCTTT,CASSLVGVLEAFF
TRBD1,few,TRBV19,TRBJ2-1,TGTGCCAGTAGTGCCCGGGACAGGGGGACCCTATCCTACAATGAGCAGTTCTTC,CASSARDRGTLSYNEQFF
TRBD2,-,TRBV18,TRBJ2-1,TGTGCCAGCTCACGCAGCGGGGGGGCCAATGAGCAGTTCTTC,CASSRSGGANEQFF
TRBD1,-,TRBV6-5,TRBJ2-7,TGTGCCAGCAGTTACGCTTCGACAGGGGAACCCTACGAGCAGTACTTC,CASSYASTGEPYEQYF
-,-,TRBV19,TRBJ2-1,TGTGCCAGTAGCTCCTACAATGAGCAGTTCTTC,CASSSYNEQFF
-,-,TRBV6-5,TRBJ2-3,TGTGCCAGCAGAAGTCCTGTCGATACGCAGTATTTT,CASRSPVDTQYF
-,-,TRBV5-4,TRBJ1-1,TGTGCCAGCAGCTCCCGCGGTGGATACACTGAAGCTTTCTTT,CASSSRGGYTEAFF
-,few,TRBV2,TRBJ1-2,TGTGCCAGCAGTGAGTTTCCCGATCGTGGCTACACCTTC,CASSEFPDRGYTF
-,-,TRBV12-3/TRBV12-4,TRBJ1-2,TGTGCCAGCAGTTTCCGGCAGGGAAGTGGCTACACCTTC,CASSFRQGSGYTF
-,-,TRBV9,TRBJ2-3,TGTGCCAGCAGCGTAGGAAGCCCCACAGATACGCAGTATTTT,CASSVGSPTDTQYF
-,-,TRBV4-2,TRBJ1-2,TGTGCCAGCAGCGATACGGGGGGCTTCAATAACTATGGCTACACCTTC,CASSDTGGFNNYGYTF
-,-,TRBV19,TRBJ1-5,TGTGCCAGTAGTTCGGGGCAGCCCCAGCATTTT,CASSSGQPQHF
-,-,TRBV19,TRBJ1-1,TGTGCCAGTAGGTCCGGGACGAGGCTTCTTTTGAACACTGAAGCTTTCTTT,CASRSGTRLLLNTEAFF
-,-,TRBV29-1,TRBJ1-1,TGCAGCGTGTTCGGGGGAAAAAACACTGAAGCTTTCTTT,CSVFGGKNTEAFF
TRBD1,few,TRBV9,TRBJ2-6,TGTGCCAGCAAACAGGGGCTTACTGGGGCCAACGTCCTGACTTTC,CASKQGLTGANVLTF
-,-,TRBV5-4,TRBJ1-1,TGTGCCGTCCGCCGGCTGAACACTGAAGCTTTCTTT,CAVRRLNTEAFF
TRBD1,-,TRBV5-1,TRBJ1-4,TGCGCCAGCAGCCCCGAATTTGGGACAGCCTTTGAAAAACTGTTTTTT,CASSPEFGTAFEKLFF
-,-,TRBV7-3,TRBJ1-2,TGTGCCAGCAGCTTCAGAGGGGGTGATGGCTACACCTTC,CASSFRGGDGYTF
TRBD1,-,TRBV6-5,TRBJ1-2,TGTGCCAGCGAGGCAGGGGGCATCTATGGCTACACCTTC,CASEAGGIYGYTF
TRBD1,-,TRBV2,TRBJ1-1,TGTGCCAGCAAACTAAGGGGGACAGGGGGCACTGAAGCTTTCTTT,CASKLRGTGGTEAFF
-,-,TRBV19,TRBJ2-1,TGTGCCAGTAGTATAGATCAAGCCTACAATGAGCAGTTCTTC,CASSIDQAYNEQFF
-,-,TRBV6-5,TRBJ2-2,TGTGCCAGCATAGCGTCTGCCGGGTCCACCGGGGAGCTGTTTTTT,CASIASAGSTGELFF
-,-,TRBV5-4,TRBJ2-4,TGTGCCAGCAGCTCCCCCGAACTAGCCAAAAACATTCAGTACTTC,CASSSPELAKNIQYF
TRBD1,-,TRBV10-3,TRBJ1-1,TGTGCCATCAGTGAGTCGGGGACAGGGTCTCCTGGCAACACTGAAGCTTTCTTT,CAISESGTGSPGNTEAFF
TRBD1,-,TRBV7-9,TRBJ2-5,TGTGCCAGCACAAAGAGGGGGCCAGAGACCCAGTACTTC,CASTKRGPETQYF